The present TCR beta chain was sequenced within a study of T cell responses to AZD1222 COVID-19 vaccine. This CDR3 region has 19 residues. Germline loops: CDR1 LGHNA, CDR2 YNFKEQ. Trimming shortened V by 5 bases and J by 3 bases, and 25 bases separated the two germline ends. TCRdb keeps only in-frame clones here, not all; method: immunoSEQ multiplex PCR. The table records 110,000 or so clones, roughly 90% of them present only once. To note about this clone: The antigen is unknown.

Findings and limits, study-wide: There were mostly white British donors and more females than males, and clonal diversity was possibly underestimated. Researchers report vaccine-associated CD4 TCRs spanning spike, with dominance at 160-218 and 743-854. Targets within unmutated variant regions were reportedly found for nearly half of spike-specific TCRs.

The J gene is TRBJ2-2, the V gene TRBV4-2; D not certain. The specimen was peripheral blood, collected on day 0 of MenACWY control vaccination. The receptor was isolated from an adult in good health. For the CDR3, the DNA is TGTGCCAGCAGCAAAGGATCGGTACTGGGGTGGTTGGACACCGGGGAGCTGTTTTTT. Translated: CASSKGSVLGWLDTGELFF.